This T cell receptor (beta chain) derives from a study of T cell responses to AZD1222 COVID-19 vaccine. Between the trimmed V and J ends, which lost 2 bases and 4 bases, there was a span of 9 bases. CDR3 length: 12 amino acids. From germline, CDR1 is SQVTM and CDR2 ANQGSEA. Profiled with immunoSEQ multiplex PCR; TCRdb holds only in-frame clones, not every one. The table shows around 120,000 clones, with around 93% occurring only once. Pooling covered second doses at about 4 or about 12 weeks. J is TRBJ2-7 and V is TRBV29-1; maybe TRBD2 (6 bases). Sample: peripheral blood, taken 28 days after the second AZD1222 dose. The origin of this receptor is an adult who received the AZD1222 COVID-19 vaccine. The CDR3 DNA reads TGCAGCGTTGAACTAGGAGGGTACGAGCAGTACTTC. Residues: CSVELGGYEQYF.